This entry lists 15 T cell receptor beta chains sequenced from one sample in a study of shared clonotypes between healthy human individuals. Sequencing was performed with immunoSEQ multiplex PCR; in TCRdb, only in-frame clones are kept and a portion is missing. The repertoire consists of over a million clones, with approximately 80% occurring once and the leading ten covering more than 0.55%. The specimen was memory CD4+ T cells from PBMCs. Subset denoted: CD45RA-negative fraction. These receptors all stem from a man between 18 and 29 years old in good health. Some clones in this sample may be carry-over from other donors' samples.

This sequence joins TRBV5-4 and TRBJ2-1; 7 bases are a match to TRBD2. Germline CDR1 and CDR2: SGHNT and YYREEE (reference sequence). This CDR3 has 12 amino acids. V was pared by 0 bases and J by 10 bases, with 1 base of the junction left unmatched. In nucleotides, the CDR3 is TGTGCCAGCAGCTTGGCGACTAGCGAGCAGTTCTTC. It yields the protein CASSLATSEQFF.

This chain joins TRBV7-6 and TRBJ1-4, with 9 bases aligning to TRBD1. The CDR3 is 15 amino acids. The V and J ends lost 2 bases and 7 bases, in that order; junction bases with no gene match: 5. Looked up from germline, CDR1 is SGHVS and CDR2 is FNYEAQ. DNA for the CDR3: TGTGCCAGCAGCTTATTGGGGACAGGGACTGAAAAACTGTTTTTT. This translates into CASSLLGTGTEKLFF.

CDR3 in DNA: TGCAGTGCTAGGCGTCAGCGTGGCTACACCTTC. Its translation: CSARRQRGYTF. J is TRBJ1-2 and V is TRBV20-1, with unresolved D. The V and J ends lost 3 bases and 7 bases respectively, with 9 bases between them. This CDR3 has 11 amino acids. CDR1 and CDR2 (germline): DFQATT, SNEGSKA (reference sequence).

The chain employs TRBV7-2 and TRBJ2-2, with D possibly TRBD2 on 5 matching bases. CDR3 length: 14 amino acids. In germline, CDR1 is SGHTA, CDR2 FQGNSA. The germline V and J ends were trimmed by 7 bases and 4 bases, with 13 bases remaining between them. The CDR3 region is CASTTQTSTGELFF. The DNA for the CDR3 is TGTGCCAGCACCACTCAAACTAGCACCGGGGAGCTGTTTTTT.

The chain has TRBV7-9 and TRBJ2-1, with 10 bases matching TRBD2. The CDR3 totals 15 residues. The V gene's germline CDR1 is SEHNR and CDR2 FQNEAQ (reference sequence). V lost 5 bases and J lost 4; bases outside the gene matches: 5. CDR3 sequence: CASSPGTSAYNEQFF. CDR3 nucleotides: TGTGCCAGCAGCCCCGGGACTAGCGCATACAATGAGCAGTTCTTC.

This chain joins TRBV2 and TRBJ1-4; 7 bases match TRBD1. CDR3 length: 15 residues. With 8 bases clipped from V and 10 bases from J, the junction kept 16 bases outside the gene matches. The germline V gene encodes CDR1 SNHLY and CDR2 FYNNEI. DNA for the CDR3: TGTGCCAGCCTGACGGGACAGTCCTTCAGTGGAAAACTGTTTTTT. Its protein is CASLTGQSFSGKLFF.

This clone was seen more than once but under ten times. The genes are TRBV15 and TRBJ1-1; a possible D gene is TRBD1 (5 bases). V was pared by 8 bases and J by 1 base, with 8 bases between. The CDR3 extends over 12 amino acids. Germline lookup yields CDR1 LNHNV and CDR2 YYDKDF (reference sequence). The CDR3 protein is CATGGKNTEAFF. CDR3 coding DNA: TGTGCCACCGGGGGGAAGAACACTGAAGCTTTCTTT.

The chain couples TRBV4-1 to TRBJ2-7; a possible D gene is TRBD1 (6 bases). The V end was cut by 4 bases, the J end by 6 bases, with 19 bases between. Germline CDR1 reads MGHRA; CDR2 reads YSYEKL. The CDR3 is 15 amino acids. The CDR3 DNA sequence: TGCGCCAGCAGCCCCTCTCAGGGGTCAACCCTCGAGCAGTACTTC. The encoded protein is CASSPSQGSTLEQYF.

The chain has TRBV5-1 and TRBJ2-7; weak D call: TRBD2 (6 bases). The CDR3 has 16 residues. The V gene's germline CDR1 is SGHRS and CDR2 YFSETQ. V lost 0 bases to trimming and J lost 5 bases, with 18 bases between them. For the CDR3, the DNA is TGCGCCAGCAGCTTGGGTGGGTCGGGAGTAGCCGACGAGCAGTACTTC. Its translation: CASSLGGSGVADEQYF.

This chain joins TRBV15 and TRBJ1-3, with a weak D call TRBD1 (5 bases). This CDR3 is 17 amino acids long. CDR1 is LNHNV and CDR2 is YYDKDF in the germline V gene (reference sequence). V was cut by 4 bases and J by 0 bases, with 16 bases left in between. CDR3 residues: CATSTRTRAFSGNTIYF. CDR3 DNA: TGTGCCACCAGCACACGAACCAGGGCTTTCTCTGGAAACACCATATATTTT.

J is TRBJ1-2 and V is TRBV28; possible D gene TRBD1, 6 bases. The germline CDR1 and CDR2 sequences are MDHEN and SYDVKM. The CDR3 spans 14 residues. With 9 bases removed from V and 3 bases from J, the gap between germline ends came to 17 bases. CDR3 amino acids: CASTQQGGDYGYTF. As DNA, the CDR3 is TGTGCCAGTACCCAACAGGGCGGGGACTATGGCTACACCTTC.

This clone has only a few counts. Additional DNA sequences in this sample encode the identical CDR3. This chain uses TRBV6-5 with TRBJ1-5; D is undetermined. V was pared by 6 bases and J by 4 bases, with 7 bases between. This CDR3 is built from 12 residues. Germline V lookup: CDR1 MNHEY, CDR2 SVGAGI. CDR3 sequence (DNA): TGTGCCAGCAGACTGTCTAATCAGCCCCAGCATTTT. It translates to CASRLSNQPQHF.

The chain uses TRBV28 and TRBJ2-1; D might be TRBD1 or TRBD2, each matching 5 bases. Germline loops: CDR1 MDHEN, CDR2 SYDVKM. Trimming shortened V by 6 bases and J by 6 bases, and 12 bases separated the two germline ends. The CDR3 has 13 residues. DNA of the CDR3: TGTGCCAGCAGAGAGGGGTGGCGCAATGAGCAGTTCTTC. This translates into CASREGWRNEQFF.

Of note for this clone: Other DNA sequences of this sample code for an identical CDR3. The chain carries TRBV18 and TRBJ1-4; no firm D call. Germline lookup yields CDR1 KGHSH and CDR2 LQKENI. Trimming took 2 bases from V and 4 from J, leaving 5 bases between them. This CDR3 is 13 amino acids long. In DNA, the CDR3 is TGTGCCAGCTCACCAGGGGTTAATGAAAAACTGTTTTTT. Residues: CASSPGVNEKLFF.

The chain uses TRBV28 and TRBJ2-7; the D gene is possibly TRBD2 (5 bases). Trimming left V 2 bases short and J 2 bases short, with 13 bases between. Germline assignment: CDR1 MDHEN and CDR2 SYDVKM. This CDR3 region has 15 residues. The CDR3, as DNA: TGTGCCAGCAGTTTAGCCGGGGTCGCGACCTACGAGCAGTACTTC. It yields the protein CASSLAGVATYEQYF.